The present TCR beta chain was sequenced within a study of chronic HIV infection and antiretroviral therapy. Via MiXCR, TCRdb re-called the 5' RACE reads, giving one row per CDR3 protein. The sample carries about 38,000 distinct CDR3 sequences, around 8.7% recorded once. From germline, CDR1 is KGHSH and CDR2 LQKENI. This CDR3 has 17 residues. After removal of 3 bases from V and 5 bases from J, the junction contained 9 bases not matched to a gene. This clonotype was counted ten times or more. Material: peripheral blood. The chain couples TRBV18 to TRBJ2-2; 10 positions match TRBD1. The TCR was taken from an adult who had HIV and had not received antiretroviral therapy, or was an uninfected healthy control (not recorded which). CDR3 nucleotides: TGTGCCAGCTCACCCTATCCGGGACAGGGGTTTACCGGGGAGCTGTTTTTT. Encoded protein: CASSPYPGQGFTGELFF.